This TCR beta chain was profiled in a study of blood T cell repertoires in COVID-19. The V end was cut by 1 base, the J end by 4 bases, with 16 bases between. The germline gives CDR1 GTSNPN, CDR2 SVGIG (reference sequence). The CDR3 sequence is 15 residues long. Using immunoSEQ multiplex PCR, the repertoire was profiled, and TCRdb retains in-frame clones only, with some absent. The sample includes some 260,000 clones, more than 75% of them seen just once. The V and J genes are TRBV30 and TRBJ1-1; D may be TRBD1 (5 bases). Sequenced input: peripheral blood. The clonotype was recovered from a woman aged 40 to 49 who had recovered from COVID-19. The CDR3 loop is CAWSGKGGTGTEAFF. In nucleotides, the CDR3 is TGTGCCTGGAGTGGAAAGGGAGGGACGGGCACTGAAGCTTTCTTT.